This is a list of T cell receptor beta chains from one sample in a study of vaccination effects on CD4 cells after COVID-19. Antigens for these TCRs are unknown. Libraries were prepared by immunoSEQ multiplex PCR; TCRdb keeps only in-frame clonotypes and omits some of them. The sample lists tens of thousands of clones, 74% seen once, with 15% in the top ten. Sequencing used CD4+ T cells from PBMCs cultured without peptide, obtained after COVID-19 vaccination. The receptors originated from a human donor who received a COVID-19 vaccine. Each CDR3 is given with its conserved first and last residue. A D gene is named only where the DNA matches it firmly. Size tells how often a clone was seen (once, few, many) or the class of an expanded clone, and some rows leave it out.

size | length | D | J | V | CDR3 | DNA
- | 15 | TRBD2 | TRBJ2-2 | TRBV5-1 | CASSFLAGNTGELFF | TGCGCCAGCAGCTTTCTAGCGGGAAACACCGGGGAGCTGTTTTTT
- | 14 | - | TRBJ1-5 | TRBV6-1 | CASSERRWSQPQHF | TGTGCCAGCAGTGAACGACGGTGGTCTCAGCCCCAGCATTTT
few | 13 | TRBD1 | TRBJ1-1 | TRBV2 | CASKLDRADEAFF | TGTGCCAGCAAATTGGACAGGGCCGATGAAGCTTTCTTT
- | 14 | - | TRBJ1-5 | TRBV6-2/TRBV6-3 | CASSYGGVNQPQHF | TGTGCCAGCAGTTATGGTGGGGTTAATCAGCCCCAGCATTTT
few | 13 | - | TRBJ1-2 | TRBV9 | CASSPPTAYGYTF | TGTGCCAGCAGCCCACCGACGGCATATGGCTACACCTTC
- | 16 | - | TRBJ1-2 | TRBV4-2 | CASSQEVRDVGYGYTF | TGTGCCAGCAGCCAGGAGGTCCGCGATGTGGGGTATGGCTACACCTTC
- | 15 | TRBD1 | TRBJ1-2 | TRBV7-8 | CASSSRGQRDYGYTF | TGTGCCAGCAGCTCCAGGGGGCAGAGGGACTATGGCTACACCTTC
- | 17 | TRBD1 | TRBJ1-3 | TRBV5-6 | CASSLPGTGEIRDTIYF | TGTGCCAGCAGCTTGCCCGGGACAGGGGAAATTCGAGACACCATATATTTT
- | 12 | - | TRBJ2-7 | TRBV3-1/TRBV3-2 | CASSQVSYEQYF | TGTGCCAGCAGCCAAGTCTCCTACGAGCAGTACTTC
medium-sized | 15 | TRBD2 | TRBJ2-1 | TRBV4-2 | CASSQDISGIERQFF | TGTGCCAGCAGCCAAGATATTAGCGGGATAGAGCGACAGTTCTTC
- | 15 | TRBD1 | TRBJ2-7 | TRBV30 | CAWSPWGQGSYEQYF | TGTGCCTGGAGCCCATGGGGACAGGGGTCCTACGAGCAGTACTTC
- | 17 | TRBD1 | TRBJ1-2 | TRBV7-8 | CASSSLATQTGFVGYTF | TGTGCCAGCAGCTCCTTGGCAACTCAGACAGGGTTTGTTGGCTACACCTTC
- | 17 | TRBD2 | TRBJ2-3 | TRBV9 | CASSTGLAGGPTDTQYF | TGTGCCAGCAGCACCGGACTAGCGGGGGGGCCCACAGATACGCAGTATTTT
few | 14 | - | TRBJ1-1 | TRBV5-1 | CASSPGHQNTEAFF | TGCGCCAGCAGCCCGGGACACCAAAACACTGAAGCTTTCTTT
- | 16 | - | TRBJ1-1 | TRBV10-3 | CAISESQPSLRTEAFF | TGTGCCATCAGTGAGTCTCAACCGAGCCTTCGCACTGAAGCTTTCTTT
few | 12 | - | TRBJ1-2 | TRBV30 | CAWGAGNYGYTF | TGTGCCTGGGGGGCCGGCAACTATGGCTACACCTTC
- | 17 | - | TRBJ2-5 | TRBV9 | CASSVGIGGNIQETQYF | TGTGCCAGCAGCGTAGGCATCGGGGGCAATATCCAAGAGACCCAGTACTTC
- | 13 | - | TRBJ2-5 | TRBV30 | CAWSGTPRGTQYF | TGTGCCTGGAGTGGGACCCCAAGGGGGACCCAGTACTTC
- | 15 | TRBD1 | TRBJ2-2 | TRBV2 | CASRADRGGTGELFF | TGTGCCAGCAGAGCAGACAGGGGGGGGACCGGGGAGCTGTTTTTT
- | 18 | TRBD1 | TRBJ1-2 | TRBV7-8 | CASSLAEFGFGQGDGYTF | TGTGCCAGCAGCTTAGCTGAATTTGGTTTTGGACAGGGGGATGGCTACACCTTC
- | 17 | TRBD1 | TRBJ2-7 | TRBV25-1 | CASSERTGTGVSYEQYF | TGTGCCAGCAGTGAGCGAACCGGGACAGGGGTCTCCTACGAGCAGTACTTC
- | 15 | - | TRBJ1-1 | TRBV15 | CATSRPKILSTEAFF | TGTGCCACCAGCAGACCCAAAATACTAAGTACTGAAGCTTTCTTT
- | 15 | TRBD1 | TRBJ1-1 | TRBV5-1 | CASSFPDRFGTEAFF | TGCGCCAGCAGCTTCCCGGACAGGTTTGGTACTGAAGCTTTCTTT
- | 11 | - | TRBJ2-3 | TRBV6-5 | CASRQTDTQYF | TGTGCCAGCAGACAAACAGATACGCAGTATTTT
- | 14 | - | TRBJ1-1 | TRBV5-3 | CARSLCRENTEAFF | TGTGCCAGAAGCTTGTGCCGGGAGAACACTGAAGCTTTCTTT
- | 14 | - | TRBJ1-6 | TRBV3-1/TRBV3-2 | CASSQLRGKAPLHF | TGTGCCAGCAGCCAGTTGAGGGGAAAAGCACCCCTCCACTTT
- | 14 | - | TRBJ2-1 | TRBV30 | CAWSQLSGYNEQFF | TGTGCCTGGAGTCAATTATCCGGATACAATGAGCAGTTCTTC
- | 14 | - | TRBJ1-3 | TRBV6-5 | CASSYSVSGNTIYF | TGTGCCAGCAGTTACTCCGTGTCTGGAAACACCATATATTTT
- | 12 | - | TRBJ1-2 | TRBV18 | CASSGGDYGYTF | TGTGCCAGCTCGGGGGGGGACTATGGCTACACCTTC
- | 15 | TRBD2 | TRBJ2-1 | TRBV19 | CASSPSGAAYNEQFF | TGTGCCAGTAGCCCTAGCGGGGCTGCCTACAATGAGCAGTTCTTC
- | 15 | - | TRBJ2-1 | TRBV7-9 | CASSLMAGDDIEQFF | TGTGCCAGCAGCTTAATGGCAGGCGACGATATTGAGCAGTTCTTC
- | 16 | TRBD2 | TRBJ2-1 | TRBV5-1 | CASSLIPGGSGGEQFF | TGCGCCAGCAGCTTGATACCAGGCGGGAGCGGAGGAGAGCAGTTCTTC